This note documents a single T cell receptor beta chain sequence. No antigen is known for it. Method: immunoSEQ multiplex PCR; TCRdb's copy keeps in-frame clones and lacks some. The sample lists approximately 120,000 clones; over 90% were seen once. This specimen comes from a study of T cell responses to AZD1222 COVID-19 vaccine. For the study at large: It was second doses at about 4 or about 12 weeks that were pooled. Regarding the study as a whole: Baseline seropositivity characterized only a handful of AZD1222 recipients. Vaccine-associated CD4 TCRs ranged over spike, dominating at 160-218 and 743-854. Repertoires were sampled only after the peak T cell response.

With 5 bases clipped from V and 5 bases from J, the junction kept 5 bases outside the gene matches. Germline-derived CDR1 and CDR2 are LNHDA and SQIVND (reference sequence). CDR3 length equals 13 residues. The TCR originated in an adult in good health. The gene calls are TRBV19 and TRBJ2-5, with 7 nucleotides matching TRBD2. The sample was peripheral blood, taken on day 0 of AZD1222 vaccination. CDR3 DNA: TGTGCCAGTAGTCCCCAGGGAGGGGAGACCCAGTACTTC. The encoded protein is CASSPQGGETQYF.